The rows below give T cell receptor beta chains drawn from one sample of a study of breast tumors, draining lymph nodes, adjacent tissues. TCRdb re-called the multiplex PCR reads through MiXCR, storing one row per CDR3 protein. Among about 140,000 distinct CDR3 sequences listed, roughly 33% were seen once. Sequenced: axillary lymph node tissue. The receptors originated from a female donor with breast cancer. Some clones in this sample may be carry-over from other donors' samples. CDR3s include the opening cysteine and the closing phenylalanine or tryptophan. Each record gives: CDR3 protein, CDR3 DNA, D gene, J gene, clone size, V gene. The D gene is left open where the match is weak. Only some rows state a clone size, as once, few, many or a class for expanded clones.

CDR3aa: CASSPRTGGLFEQFF
CDR3nt: TGTGCCAGTAGTCCTCGGACAGGGGGTTTGTTTGAGCAGTTCTTC
d_gene: TRBD1
j_gene: TRBJ2-1
abundance: many
v_gene: TRBV19

CDR3aa: CASSQDRDYGYTF
CDR3nt: TGCGCCAGCAGCCAAGACAGGGACTATGGCTACACCTTC
d_gene: .
j_gene: TRBJ1-2
abundance: few
v_gene: TRBV4-3

CDR3aa: CATSREWAGSGNTIYF
CDR3nt: TGTGCCACCAGCAGAGAATGGGCGGGCTCTGGAAACACCATATATTTT
d_gene: .
j_gene: TRBJ1-3
abundance: .
v_gene: TRBV15

CDR3aa: CASSSGQIYGYTF
CDR3nt: TGCGCCAGCAGCTCGGGACAGATCTATGGCTACACCTTC
d_gene: TRBD1
j_gene: TRBJ1-2
abundance: many
v_gene: TRBV5-1

CDR3aa: CASRTTGGGTGELFF
CDR3nt: TGTGCCAGCAGGACGACAGGGGGCGGCACCGGGGAGCTGTTTTTT
d_gene: TRBD1
j_gene: TRBJ2-2
abundance: many
v_gene: TRBV2

CDR3aa: CASSPRTAGNQPQHF
CDR3nt: TGTGCCAGCTCACCAAGGACGGCCGGCAATCAGCCCCAGCATTTT
d_gene: .
j_gene: TRBJ1-5
abundance: many
v_gene: TRBV18

CDR3aa: CASSHPGQNTGELFF
CDR3nt: TGTGCCAGCAGTCACCCGGGACAGAACACCGGGGAGCTGTTTTTT
d_gene: .
j_gene: TRBJ2-2
abundance: .
v_gene: TRBV6-6

CDR3aa: CASSLGQSGYTF
CDR3nt: TGTGCCAGCAGCTTGGGACAATCTGGCTACACCTTC
d_gene: .
j_gene: TRBJ1-2
abundance: many
v_gene: TRBV3-1

CDR3aa: CAISRRDTGELFF
CDR3nt: TGTGCCATCAGTCGTCGGGACACCGGGGAGCTGTTTTTT
d_gene: .
j_gene: TRBJ2-2
abundance: many
v_gene: TRBV10-3

CDR3aa: CSASLTGNYGYTF
CDR3nt: TGCAGTGCCTCACTAACAGGGAACTATGGCTACACCTTC
d_gene: .
j_gene: TRBJ1-2
abundance: many
v_gene: TRBV20-1

CDR3aa: CVSSHGPGTGVQPQHF
CDR3nt: TGTGTCAGCAGTCACGGTCCCGGGACAGGGGTACAGCCCCAGCATTTT
d_gene: TRBD1
j_gene: TRBJ1-5
abundance: .
v_gene: TRBV6-6

CDR3aa: CASSLAGQGGYEQFF
CDR3nt: TGTGCCAGCAGCTTAGCCGGACAGGGTGGGTATGAGCAGTTCTTC
d_gene: TRBD1
j_gene: TRBJ2-1
abundance: many
v_gene: TRBV7-3

CDR3aa: CASRPQGIAGNTIYF
CDR3nt: TGTGCCAGCAGACCTCAGGGTATAGCCGGAAACACCATATATTTT
d_gene: .
j_gene: TRBJ1-3
abundance: many
v_gene: TRBV5-5

CDR3aa: CASSVEGGAGDTEAFF
CDR3nt: TGTGCCAGCAGCGTAGAGGGGGGGGCAGGTGACACTGAAGCTTTCTTT
d_gene: .
j_gene: TRBJ1-1
abundance: .
v_gene: TRBV9

CDR3aa: CASSPGTSGVSTDTQYF
CDR3nt: TGTGCCAGCAGCCCCGGGACTAGCGGGGTTAGCACAGATACGCAGTATTTT
d_gene: TRBD2
j_gene: TRBJ2-3
abundance: many
v_gene: TRBV3-1

CDR3aa: CASRGQGTSYEQYF
CDR3nt: TGTGCCAGCCGGGGGCAGGGTACGTCCTACGAGCAGTACTTC
d_gene: .
j_gene: TRBJ2-7
abundance: many
v_gene: TRBV27

CDR3aa: CSARVAGDTTDTQYF
CDR3nt: TGCAGTGCTAGAGTTGCGGGGGACACCACAGATACGCAGTATTTT
d_gene: .
j_gene: TRBJ2-3
abundance: .
v_gene: TRBV20-1

CDR3aa: CASRTGETQYF
CDR3nt: TGCGCCAGCAGGACAGGAGAGACCCAGTACTTC
d_gene: .
j_gene: TRBJ2-5
abundance: many
v_gene: TRBV10-2

CDR3aa: CASSEAGVAEAFF
CDR3nt: TGTGCCAGCAGTGAAGCGGGCGTCGCTGAAGCTTTCTTT
d_gene: .
j_gene: TRBJ1-1
abundance: many
v_gene: TRBV2

CDR3aa: CASRKGSYGNTF
CDR3nt: TGTGCCAGCAGGAAGGGGAGTTATGGGAACACCTTC
d_gene: .
j_gene: TRBJ1-2
abundance: .
v_gene: TRBV2

CDR3aa: CASSHSKGTGSNQPQHF
CDR3nt: TGTGCCAGCAGTCACTCGAAAGGCACAGGTAGCAATCAGCCCCAGCATTTT
d_gene: .
j_gene: TRBJ1-5
abundance: many
v_gene: TRBV6-6

CDR3aa: CASRGQGSFSGANVLTF
CDR3nt: TGTGCCAGCAGGGGACAGGGGTCCTTCTCTGGGGCCAACGTCCTGACTTTC
d_gene: TRBD1
j_gene: TRBJ2-6
abundance: many
v_gene: TRBV6-1

CDR3aa: CASSFVQSGANVLTF
CDR3nt: TGTGCCAGCAGCTTTGTACAGTCTGGGGCCAACGTCCTGACTTTC
d_gene: .
j_gene: TRBJ2-6
abundance: once
v_gene: TRBV5-4

CDR3aa: CASSPMVAGGWGDTQYF
CDR3nt: TGTGCCAGCAGCCCGATGGTAGCGGGGGGGTGGGGAGATACGCAGTATTTT
d_gene: TRBD2
j_gene: TRBJ2-3
abundance: many
v_gene: TRBV9

CDR3aa: CVSSPLAGPQEAQYF
CDR3nt: TGCGTCAGCAGCCCGCTAGCGGGGCCCCAAGAGGCCCAGTACTTC
d_gene: TRBD2
j_gene: TRBJ2-5
abundance: .
v_gene: TRBV4-3

CDR3aa: CASRPGAPRLNEKLFF
CDR3nt: TGCGCCAGCAGACCCGGGGCACCTCGACTAAATGAAAAACTGTTTTTT
d_gene: .
j_gene: TRBJ1-4
abundance: .
v_gene: TRBV5-1

CDR3aa: CASRDRTLTAGELFF
CDR3nt: TGTGCCAGCAGGGACAGGACTCTGACGGCCGGGGAGCTGTTTTTT
d_gene: TRBD1
j_gene: TRBJ2-2
abundance: .
v_gene: TRBV7-2

CDR3aa: CASSQSPGQGNSPLHF
CDR3nt: TGCGCCAGCAGCCAGTCCCCGGGACAGGGGAATTCACCCCTCCACTTT
d_gene: TRBD1
j_gene: TRBJ1-6
abundance: .
v_gene: TRBV4-3

CDR3aa: CASTMPGGATDTQYF
CDR3nt: TGTGCCAGCACCATGCCTGGAGGGGCCACAGATACGCAGTATTTT
d_gene: .
j_gene: TRBJ2-3
abundance: many
v_gene: TRBV6-1

CDR3aa: CASSLNGLAGPVNGELFF
CDR3nt: TGTGCCAGCAGTCTAAACGGACTAGCGGGGCCTGTAAACGGGGAGCTGTTTTTT
d_gene: TRBD2
j_gene: TRBJ2-2
abundance: many
v_gene: TRBV28

CDR3aa: CASSLDGIYNSPLHF
CDR3nt: TGTGCCAGCTCCCTCGACGGGATCTATAATTCACCCCTCCACTTT
d_gene: .
j_gene: TRBJ1-6
abundance: many
v_gene: TRBV18

CDR3aa: CAIGDSANYGYTF
CDR3nt: TGTGCCATCGGGGACAGTGCTAACTATGGCTACACCTTC
d_gene: TRBD1
j_gene: TRBJ1-2
abundance: many
v_gene: TRBV10-3

CDR3aa: CASSWSGGKYNEQFF
CDR3nt: TGTGCCAGCAGCTGGTCAGGGGGTAAATACAATGAGCAGTTCTTC
d_gene: TRBD1
j_gene: TRBJ2-1
abundance: many
v_gene: TRBV11-3

CDR3aa: CASSQVGTGLGPQHF
CDR3nt: TGCGCCAGCAGCCAAGTGGGGACAGGGTTGGGGCCCCAGCATTTT
d_gene: TRBD1
j_gene: TRBJ1-5
abundance: many
v_gene: TRBV4-1

CDR3aa: CASSLDVEADTQYF
CDR3nt: TGTGCCAGCAGCTTGGATGTCGAGGCAGATACGCAGTATTTT
d_gene: .
j_gene: TRBJ2-3
abundance: .
v_gene: TRBV4-1

CDR3aa: CASLSPTGIDTQYF
CDR3nt: TGTGCCAGCTTATCCCCGACAGGGATTGATACGCAGTATTTT
d_gene: TRBD1
j_gene: TRBJ2-3
abundance: .
v_gene: TRBV18

CDR3aa: CASSPYTGYSTGELFF
CDR3nt: TGTGCCAGCAGTCCCTACACAGGGTATTCGACCGGGGAGCTGTTTTTT
d_gene: .
j_gene: TRBJ2-2
abundance: many
v_gene: TRBV28

CDR3aa: CASSFSLAASSYEQYF
CDR3nt: TGTGCCAGCAGCTTCTCTCTAGCGGCAAGCTCCTACGAGCAGTACTTC
d_gene: TRBD2
j_gene: TRBJ2-7
abundance: .
v_gene: TRBV7-3

CDR3aa: CASSHAAFSGNTIYF
CDR3nt: TGTGCCAGCAGTCACGCGGCCTTCTCTGGAAACACCATATATTTT
d_gene: .
j_gene: TRBJ1-3
abundance: few
v_gene: TRBV6-8

CDR3aa: CASSLRSGNSYEQYF
CDR3nt: TGTGCCAGCAGTTTACGGTCGGGTAACTCCTACGAGCAGTACTTC
d_gene: .
j_gene: TRBJ2-7
abundance: many
v_gene: TRBV27

CDR3aa: CASSSAATGKGRNQPQHF
CDR3nt: TGTGCCAGCAGTTCAGCGGCGACAGGGAAAGGGCGCAATCAGCCCCAGCATTTT
d_gene: TRBD1
j_gene: TRBJ1-5
abundance: many
v_gene: TRBV6-2/TRBV6-3

CDR3aa: CASSGSGSSSSPLHF
CDR3nt: TGTGCCAGCAGCGGATCAGGGTCAAGTAGTTCACCCCTCCACTTT
d_gene: .
j_gene: TRBJ1-6
abundance: many
v_gene: TRBV9

CDR3aa: CASRLQGQETQYF
CDR3nt: TGTGCCAGCCGCTTACAGGGTCAAGAGACCCAGTACTTC
d_gene: .
j_gene: TRBJ2-5
abundance: .
v_gene: TRBV5-6

CDR3aa: CASSPTWGEQFF
CDR3nt: TGTGCCAGCAGCCCAACGTGGGGTGAGCAGTTCTTC
d_gene: .
j_gene: TRBJ2-1
abundance: many
v_gene: TRBV13